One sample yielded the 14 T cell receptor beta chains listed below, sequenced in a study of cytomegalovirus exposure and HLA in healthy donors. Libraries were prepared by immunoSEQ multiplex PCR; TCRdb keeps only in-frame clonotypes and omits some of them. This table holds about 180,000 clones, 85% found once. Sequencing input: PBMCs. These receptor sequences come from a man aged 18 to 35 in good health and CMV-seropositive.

Written as DNA, the CDR3 is TGTGCCAGCTCACCCGCCGGGACTTTAAGCTCCTACAATGAGCAGTTCTTC. It translates to CASSPAGTLSSYNEQFF. This chain uses TRBV18 with TRBJ2-1; D perhaps matches TRBD2 (6 bases). The CDR3 is made up of 17 amino acids. Germline V CDR1 and CDR2: KGHSH, LQKENI. Deletions cut 3 bases from V and 0 bases from J, with 15 bases between.

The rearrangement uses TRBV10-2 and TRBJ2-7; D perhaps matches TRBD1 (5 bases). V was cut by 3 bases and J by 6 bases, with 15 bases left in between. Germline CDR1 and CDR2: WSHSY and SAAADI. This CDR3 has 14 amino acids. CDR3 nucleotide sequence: TGCGCCAGCAGTGAAGGGGAACAAGTCAGCGAGCAGTACTTC. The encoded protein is CASSEGEQVSEQYF.

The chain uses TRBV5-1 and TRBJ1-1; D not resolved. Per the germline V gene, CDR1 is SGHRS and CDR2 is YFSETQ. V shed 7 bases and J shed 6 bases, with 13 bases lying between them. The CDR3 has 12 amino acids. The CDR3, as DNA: TGCGCCAGCGCGGGGAGTTTGTCTGAAGCTTTCTTT. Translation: CASAGSLSEAFF.

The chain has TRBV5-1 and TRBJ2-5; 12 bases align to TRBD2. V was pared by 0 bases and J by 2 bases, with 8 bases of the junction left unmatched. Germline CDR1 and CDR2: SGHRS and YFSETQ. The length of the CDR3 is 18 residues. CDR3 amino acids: CASSLGGLAGYSQETQYF. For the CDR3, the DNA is TGCGCCAGCAGCTTGGGAGGACTAGCGGGATACTCACAAGAGACCCAGTACTTC. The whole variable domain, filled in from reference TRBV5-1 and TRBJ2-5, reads KAGVTQTPRYLIKTRGQQVTLSCSPISGHRSVSWYQQTPGQGLQFLFEYFSETQRNKGNFPGRFSGRQFSNSRSEMNVSTLELGDSALYLCASSLGGLAGYSQETQYFGPGTRLLVL.

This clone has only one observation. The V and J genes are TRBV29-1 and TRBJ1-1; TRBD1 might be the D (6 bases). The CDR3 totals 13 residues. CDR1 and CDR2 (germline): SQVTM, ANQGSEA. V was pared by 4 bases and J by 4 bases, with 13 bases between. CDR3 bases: TGCAGCGTTGCGCGGGGGGCGGGCACTGAAGCTTTCTTT. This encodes CSVARGAGTEAFF.

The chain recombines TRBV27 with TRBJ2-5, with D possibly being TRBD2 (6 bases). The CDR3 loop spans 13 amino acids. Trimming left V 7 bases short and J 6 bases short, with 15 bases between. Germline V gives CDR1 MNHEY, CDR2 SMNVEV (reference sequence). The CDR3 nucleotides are TGTGCCAGCACTCCCGGGGGTCAGAAGACCCAGTACTTC. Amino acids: CASTPGGQKTQYF.

The CDR3 spells CASSLGIAGEQFF. Here the CDR3 DNA reads TGTGCCAGCAGTTTAGGGATAGCAGGGGAGCAGTTCTTC. The chain combines TRBV27 with TRBJ2-1; weak D call: TRBD1 (5 bases). Trimming removed 2 bases at V and 10 bases at J, with 12 bases between. The length of the CDR3 is 13 residues. CDR1 and CDR2 from the germline V gene are MNHEY and SMNVEV (reference sequence).

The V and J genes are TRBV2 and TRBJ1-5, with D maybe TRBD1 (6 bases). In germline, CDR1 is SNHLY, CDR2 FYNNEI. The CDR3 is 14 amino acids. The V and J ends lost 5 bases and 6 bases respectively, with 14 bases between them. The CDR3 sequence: CASSSDRIGQPQHF. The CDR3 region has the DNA TGTGCCAGCAGTAGTGACAGGATCGGTCAGCCCCAGCATTTT. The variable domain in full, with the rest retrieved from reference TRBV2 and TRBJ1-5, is EPEVTQTPSHQVTQMGQEVILRCVPISNHLYFYWYRQILGQKVEFLVSFYNNEISEKSEIFDDQFSVERPDGSNFTLKIRSTKLEDSAMYFCASSSDRIGQPQHFGDGTRLSIL.

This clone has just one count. The CDR3 DNA sequence: TGTGCCAGTAGTACGCGGACAGGGGGGATTCAGCCCCAGCATTTT. Translating gives CASSTRTGGIQPQHF. This rearrangement joins TRBV19 to TRBJ1-5; 10 bases are shared with TRBD1. Losses at the gene ends were 4 bases for V and 6 bases for J; bases not matched to a gene: 6. CDR3 length: 15 residues. The germline V gene has CDR1 LNHDA and CDR2 SQIVND (reference sequence). The whole variable domain, filled in from reference TRBV19 and TRBJ1-5, reads DGGITQSPKYLFRKEGQNVTLSCEQNLNHDAMYWYRQDPGQGLRLIYYSQIVNDFQKGDIAEGYSVSREKKESFPLTVTSAQKNPTAFYLCASSTRTGGIQPQHFGDGTRLSIL.

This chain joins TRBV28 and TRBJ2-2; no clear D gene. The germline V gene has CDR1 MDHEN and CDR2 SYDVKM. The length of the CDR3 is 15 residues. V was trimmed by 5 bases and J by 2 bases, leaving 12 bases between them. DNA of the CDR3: TGTGCCAGCAGTCCGTTACAGAGTAACACCGGGGAGCTGTTTTTT. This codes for CASSPLQSNTGELFF. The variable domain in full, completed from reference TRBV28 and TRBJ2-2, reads DVKVTQSSRYLVKRTGEKVFLECVQDMDHENMFWYRQDPGLGLRLIYFSYDVKMKEKGDIPEGYSVSREKKERFSLILESASTNQTSMYLCASSPLQSNTGELFFGEGSRLTVL.

For the CDR3, the DNA is TGTGCCAGCAGCCAGGCGGGACAGGGGAGGAACACTGAAGCTTTCTTT. Residues: CASSQAGQGRNTEAFF. The chain joins TRBV4-2 to TRBJ1-1; the match to TRBD1 covers 10 bases. After removal of 3 bases from V and 1 base from J, the junction contained 5 bases not matched to a gene. Germline CDR1 LGHNA, CDR2 YNFKEQ. The CDR3 totals 16 residues.

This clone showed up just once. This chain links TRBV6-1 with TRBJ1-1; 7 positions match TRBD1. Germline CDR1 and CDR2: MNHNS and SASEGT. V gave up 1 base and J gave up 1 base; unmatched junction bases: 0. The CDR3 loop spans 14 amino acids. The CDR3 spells CASSEDRGNTEAFF. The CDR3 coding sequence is TGTGCCAGCAGTGAAGACAGGGGGAACACTGAAGCTTTCTTT.

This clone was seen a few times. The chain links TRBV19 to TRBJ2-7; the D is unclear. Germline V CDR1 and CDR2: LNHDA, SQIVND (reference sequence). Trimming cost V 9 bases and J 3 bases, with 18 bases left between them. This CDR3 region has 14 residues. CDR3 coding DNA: TGTGCCAGCGCCTCGGAAAGCGCGGTCTACGAGCAGTACTTC. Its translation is CASASESAVYEQYF.

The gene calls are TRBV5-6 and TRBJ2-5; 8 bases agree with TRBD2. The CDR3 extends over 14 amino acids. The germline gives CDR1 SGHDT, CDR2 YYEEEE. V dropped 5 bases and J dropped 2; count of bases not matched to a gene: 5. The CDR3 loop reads CASRYTSGQETQYF. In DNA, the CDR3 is TGTGCCAGCAGGTACACTAGCGGTCAAGAGACCCAGTACTTC.